These T cell receptor beta chains were read from a single sample in a study of blood T cell repertoires in COVID-19. Method: immunoSEQ multiplex PCR; TCRdb's copy keeps in-frame clones and lacks some. This sample carries about 130,000 clones, roughly 89% of them seen once, and the ten largest clones take roughly 3.9%. The sequencing input was PBMCs or T cells enriched from blood (not recorded which). The receptors here all came from a man in his fifties or sixties who had recovered from COVID-19. Both conserved end residues are part of each CDR3.

V gene,CDR3 protein
TRBV6-5,CASSFRQGYRNEQFF
TRBV20-1,CSASSAGSPIGYTF
TRBV19,CASSIQGPTYEQYF
TRBV3-1/TRBV3-2,CASSQEVRVRWAEAFF
TRBV5-1,CASSLTGSPNTEAFF
TRBV7-7,CASSHRGFGTGELFF
TRBV28,CASRPSGRGGTGELFF
TRBV27,CASSTRTSGSTLTDTQYF
TRBV28,CASSFPVSNQPQHF
TRBV5-4,CASYAPNTGELFF
TRBV5-4,CASRSGGVTDTQYF
TRBV27,CASSPRAGGAETQYF
TRBV28,CASSPSGGYTF
TRBV19,CASSPVGTGGQPQHF
TRBV6-4,CASSSEGGDTEAFF
TRBV6-5,CASSSGTGTTEAFF
TRBV6-5,CASKRTGGSGYTF
TRBV11-2,CASSPDRGGGYTF
TRBV12-3/TRBV12-4,CASSLALGRRTF
TRBV7-2,CASSLRGAKNIQYF
TRBV10-3,CAISRSGTGYWANVLTF
TRBV5-1,CASSPPGLAGGGDTQYF
TRBV15,CATSRQVDYGYTF
TRBV29-1,CSVGSGGTGELFF
TRBV28,CASSTGDYGYTF
TRBV11-3,CASSLKRAAGGYNEQFF
TRBV20-1,CSARHGQPQHF
TRBV5-6,CATSGQGRRELFF
TRBV30,CAWSGPRGRQPQHF
TRBV6-1,CASSEDLSGSGYGYTF
TRBV6-5,CAKRDSYGGYTF
TRBV19,CASSIVQGAGELFF